A selection of T cell receptor beta chains follows, all from one sample in a study of cytomegalovirus exposure and HLA in healthy donors. Profiling relied on immunoSEQ multiplex PCR, and the TCRdb table lists in-frame clones only, not all of them. The sample holds 120,000 or so clones, around 85% seen once. Sequenced sample: PBMCs. Receptors originate from a man between 25 and 39 years old in good health and CMV-seronegative. The CDR3 runs from the conserved cysteine through the conserved F or W. The D gene is left open where the match is weak. Clone size is stated in some rows and not others, as once, few, many or a class when expanded.

clone_size j_call d_call v_call cdr3_aa cdr3_nt
. TRBJ2-7 . TRBV6-6 CASSYSFKQYF TGTGCCAGCAGTTACTCGTTCAAGCAGTACTTC
. TRBJ2-3 . TRBV7-9 CASSRAGRARDTQYF TGTGCCAGCAGCCGTGCGGGACGGGCGCGAGATACGCAGTATTTT
. TRBJ2-1 . TRBV7-2 CASSFLAASSYNEQFF TGTGCCAGCAGCTTCCTCGCGGCGAGCTCCTACAATGAGCAGTTCTTC
. TRBJ1-4 . TRBV15 CATSVGLKGKLFF TGTGCCACCAGCGTCGGACTTAAAGGAAAACTGTTTTTT
. TRBJ2-1 TRBD1 TRBV7-8 CASGQAGTGPSLSSYNEQFF TGTGCCAGCGGACAGGCCGGGACAGGCCCTTCCTTAAGCTCCTACAATGAGCAGTTCTTC
. TRBJ2-7 . TRBV5-4 CASSLGADTYEQYF TGTGCCAGCAGCTTGGGGGCAGATACCTACGAGCAGTACTTC
. TRBJ1-2 TRBD1 TRBV28 CASSLIGTGYEGGYTF TGTGCCAGCAGTTTAATTGGGACAGGGTATGAGGGTGGCTACACCTTC
. TRBJ2-5 . TRBV5-1 CASSLVMTQETQYF TGCGCCAGCAGCTTGGTAATGACTCAAGAGACCCAGTACTTC
. TRBJ2-7 TRBD1 TRBV7-9 CASSLVDRGSEQYF TGTGCCAGCAGCTTAGTGGACAGGGGCAGCGAGCAGTACTTC
. TRBJ2-7 TRBD1 TRBV15 CATSRDRGTGTGQYF TGTGCCACCAGCAGAGATCGGGGAACTGGGACAGGGCAGTACTTC
. TRBJ1-2 . TRBV10-3 CAITEVGYGYTF TGTGCCATCACCGAGGTGGGCTATGGCTACACCTTC
once TRBJ2-1 . TRBV6-5 CASSRTLNNEQFF TGTGCCAGCAGTCGGACACTGAACAATGAGCAGTTCTTC
. TRBJ2-7 . TRBV6-1 CASTPRGPYEQYF TGTGCCAGCACCCCCAGGGGTCCCTACGAGCAGTACTTC
. TRBJ1-1 . TRBV28 CASSLSQAGNTEAFF TGTGCCAGCAGTTTATCTCAGGCAGGGAACACTGAAGCTTTCTTT
. TRBJ1-2 . TRBV6-1 CASSLDNKNYGYTF TGTGCCAGCAGCCTGGACAACAAAAACTATGGCTACACCTTC